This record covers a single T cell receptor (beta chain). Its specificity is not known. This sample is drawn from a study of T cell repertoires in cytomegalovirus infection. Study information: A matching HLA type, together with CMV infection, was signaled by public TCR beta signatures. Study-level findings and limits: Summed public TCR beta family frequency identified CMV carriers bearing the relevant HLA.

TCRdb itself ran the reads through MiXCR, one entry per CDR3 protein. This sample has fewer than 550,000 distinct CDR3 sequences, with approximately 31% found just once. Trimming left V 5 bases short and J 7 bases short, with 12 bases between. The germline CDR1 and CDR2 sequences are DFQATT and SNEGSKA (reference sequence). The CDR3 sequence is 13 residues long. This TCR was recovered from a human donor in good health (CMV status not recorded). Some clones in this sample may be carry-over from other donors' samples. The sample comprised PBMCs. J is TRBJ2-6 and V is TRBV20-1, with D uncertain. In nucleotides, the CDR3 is TGCAGTGCTCCAGATCTTGGAGCCAACGTCCTGACTTTC. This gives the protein CSAPDLGANVLTF.